Shown below are 18 T cell receptor beta chains from a single sample sequenced in a study of early T cells in non-severe SARS-CoV-2 infection. TCRdb analysed the 5' RACE reads with MiXCR anew, one entry per CDR3 protein. This sample carries 75,000 to 100,000 distinct CDR3 sequences, over 12% of them seen once, and the ten largest clones take around 0.5%. What was sequenced was whole blood. Receptors were obtained from an adult who was a healthcare worker with PCR-confirmed SARS-CoV-2 infection or an uninfected control (not recorded which).

The chain couples TRBV19 to TRBJ2-1, with D uncertain. The V and J ends lost 6 bases and 4 bases respectively, with 16 bases between them. CDR1 is LNHDA and CDR2 is SQIVND in the germline V gene (reference sequence). The CDR3 is 15 amino acids. CDR3 sequence reads: CASSQSLNSYNEQFF. CDR3 coding DNA: TGTGCCAGTAGCCAGAGTTTGAACAGTTACAATGAGCAGTTCTTC.

V is TRBV4-1 and J is TRBJ2-1; D is unclear. Germline V gene lookup returns CDR1 MGHRA and CDR2 YSYEKL. This CDR3 region has 15 residues. Trimming took off 0 bases at V and 10 bases at J, with 16 bases between the two ends. The CDR3, as DNA: TGCGCCAGCAGCCAAGATGAAATGAGGTCTCGCGAGCAGTTCTTC. This translates into CASSQDEMRSREQFF.

V usage is TRBV6-5 and J usage is TRBJ1-1; D not resolved. Trimming pared 0 bases from V and 4 bases from J, leaving 12 bases between. Germline values: CDR1 MNHEY, CDR2 SVGAGI. The CDR3 covers 15 residues. This CDR3 is CASSYSGPKGTEAFF. The CDR3 DNA is TGTGCCAGCAGTTACTCCGGGCCAAAGGGCACTGAAGCTTTCTTT.

This clonotype was counted ten times or more. V and J are TRBV6-2 or TRBV6-3 and TRBJ2-1, with 10 bases that match TRBD2. V dropped 6 bases and J dropped 5; count of bases not matched to a gene: 4. The CDR3 covers 14 residues. Germline CDR1 reads MNHEY; CDR2 reads SVGEGT. In DNA, the CDR3 is TGTGCCAGCAGGCAAGCGGGGGGGCACAATGAGCAGTTCTTC. This encodes CASRQAGGHNEQFF.

V and J are TRBV5-1 and TRBJ2-6, with 10 bases identical to TRBD2. The CDR3 has 17 residues. The J segment lost 0 bases and the V segment lost 6 bases, leaving 6 bases of the junction unmatched. In germline, CDR1 is SGHRS, CDR2 YFSETQ. The CDR3 loop is CASTSSGGLSGANVLTF. The CDR3 nucleotides read TGCGCCAGCACCTCTAGCGGGGGTCTCTCTGGGGCCAACGTCCTGACTTTC.

V gene TRBV6-1 combines with J gene TRBJ1-4, with D hard to call. V lost 3 bases to trimming and J lost 4 bases, with 18 bases between them. From germline, CDR1 is MNHNS and CDR2 SASEGT. The CDR3 totals 17 residues. The CDR3 here is CASSDLPGGVGNEKLFF. Written as DNA, the CDR3 is TGTGCCAGCAGTGATTTGCCGGGCGGGGTCGGTAATGAAAAACTGTTTTTT.

V and J are TRBV12-3 or TRBV12-4 and TRBJ2-6; D is perhaps TRBD2 (5 bases). The V end was cut by 5 bases, the J end by 3 bases, with 11 bases between. This CDR3 is built from 15 residues. The CDR3 sequence is CASSPGGRGANVLTF. CDR3 coding DNA: TGTGCCAGCAGTCCTGGCGGGCGTGGGGCCAACGTCCTGACTTTC.

This clonotype turned up a few times. V gene TRBV9 combines with J gene TRBJ2-1, with TRBD2 matching over 8 bases. The V and J ends lost 0 bases and 12 bases, in that order; junction bases with no gene match: 11. Germline CDR1 reads SGDLS; CDR2 reads YYNGEE. CDR3 length: 15 residues. CDR3 sequence: CASSVEAGAPLGQFF. CDR3 DNA sequence: TGTGCCAGCAGCGTAGAAGCGGGGGCACCCTTGGGGCAGTTCTTC. The full variable domain, rest sourced from reference TRBV9 and TRBJ2-1, is DSGVTQTPKHLITATGQRVTLRCSPRSGDLSVYWYQQSLDQGLQFLIQYYNGEERAKGNILERFSAQQFPDLHSELNLSSLELGDSALYFCASSVEAGAPLGQFFGPGTRLTVL.

The rearrangement uses TRBV4-2 and TRBJ1-1, with no clear D. The CDR3 sequence is 13 residues long. From germline, CDR1 is LGHNA and CDR2 YNFKEQ. Trimming removed 0 bases at V and 7 bases at J, with 9 bases between. CDR3 sequence: CASSQDVRREAFF. CDR3 nucleotide sequence: TGTGCCAGCAGCCAAGATGTTAGACGTGAAGCTTTCTTT.

This clonotype has a count of ten or more. The chain has TRBV29-1 and TRBJ2-3; D uncertain. The CDR3 runs to 15 residues. The ends were cut back, 1 base at V and 1 base at J, with 12 bases in the middle. Germline loops: CDR1 SQVTM, CDR2 ANQGSEA. The CDR3 is CSVEGLGEGTDTQYF. Written as DNA, the CDR3 is TGCAGCGTTGAAGGTTTGGGCGAGGGCACAGATACGCAGTATTTT.

CDR3 coding DNA: TGTGCCAGCAGCTTAGTGGACAGGGGGAACACTGAAGCTTTCTTT. Protein: CASSLVDRGNTEAFF. The J gene is TRBJ1-1, the V gene TRBV7-2; 9 bases fit TRBD1. The CDR3 loop spans 15 amino acids. V dropped 1 base and J dropped 1; count of bases not matched to a gene: 1. Germline CDR1 and CDR2: SGHTA and FQGNSA.

The chain is built from TRBV12-3 or TRBV12-4 and TRBJ2-1; D is unclear. The CDR3 sequence is 10 residues long. Trimming left V 8 bases short and J 9 bases short, with 8 bases between. This chain's CDR3 is CASGTVEQFF. The CDR3 DNA follows: TGTGCCAGCGGAACGGTTGAGCAGTTCTTC.

The sample holds a few counts of this clonotype. The chain uses TRBV3-1 and TRBJ1-6; perhaps TRBD1 as D (5 bases). Trimming removed 3 bases from V and 10 bases from J, with 19 bases in between. The CDR3 extends over 16 amino acids. Germline V CDR1 and CDR2: LGHDT, YNNKEL (reference sequence). The CDR3 DNA reads as TGTGCCAGCAGCCATATCGGTGTGGGACCGGGATCACCCCTCCACTTT. Residues: CASSHIGVGPGSPLHF.

The genes are TRBV14 and TRBJ1-1, with D maybe TRBD1 (6 bases). There are 16 residues in the CDR3. From germline, CDR1 is SGHDN and CDR2 FVKESK. Trimming shortened V by 4 bases and J by 3 bases, and 18 bases separated the two germline ends. CDR3: CASSRNHRVWDTEAFF. CDR3 in DNA: TGTGCCAGCAGCCGAAACCACAGGGTCTGGGACACTGAAGCTTTCTTT.

The gene calls are TRBV5-4 and TRBJ2-3; the D is unclear. Germline CDR1 is SGHNT and CDR2 is YYREEE (reference sequence). V lost 4 bases and J 6 bases, leaving 9 bases between the germline ends. The CDR3 totals 12 residues. CDR3 in amino acids: CASSEGSDTQYF. The CDR3, as DNA: TGTGCCAGCAGCGAAGGGTCGGATACGCAGTATTTT. Using reference TRBV5-4 and TRBJ2-3 for the parts outside the CDR3, the full variable domain is ETGVTQSPTHLIKTRGQQVTLRCSSQSGHNTVSWYQQALGQGPQFIFQYYREEENGRGNFPPRFSGLQFPNYSSELNVNALELDDSALYLCASSEGSDTQYFGPGTRLTVL.

The chain recombines TRBV5-1 with TRBJ1-2; no definite D call. Germline loops: CDR1 SGHRS, CDR2 YFSETQ. V lost 4 bases to trimming and J lost 6 bases, with 16 bases between them. The length of the CDR3 is 14 residues. The CDR3 DNA reads as TGCGCCAGCAGCCTTTACACCCAGGAAAATGGCTACACCTTC. Translating it yields CASSLYTQENGYTF. The full variable domain, with the rest looked up from reference TRBV5-1 and TRBJ1-2, is KAGVTQTPRYLIKTRGQQVTLSCSPISGHRSVSWYQQTPGQGLQFLFEYFSETQRNKGNFPGRFSGRQFSNSRSEMNVSTLELGDSALYLCASSLYTQENGYTFGSGTRLTVV.

This chain joins TRBV4-2 and TRBJ2-5; a weak D match, TRBD1 (6 bases). The CDR3 runs to 16 residues. V lost 2 bases, J lost 3 bases, and 16 bases lay in between. Germline CDR1 and CDR2: LGHNA and YNFKEQ. This CDR3 reads CASSQPGTRDEETQYF. DNA for the CDR3: TGTGCCAGCAGCCAACCCGGGACACGGGACGAAGAGACCCAGTACTTC.

The gene calls are TRBV2 and TRBJ2-2, with D perhaps TRBD1 (6 bases). CDR1 is SNHLY and CDR2 is FYNNEI in the germline V gene. The CDR3 contains 13 residues. The V end lost 8 bases, the J end lost 7 bases, and 14 bases lay between the germline ends. CDR3 DNA sequence: TGTGCCAGCGCCCGACAGGCCTACGGGGAGCTGTTTTTT. It encodes CASARQAYGELFF.